The TCR beta chain described here comes from a study of blood T cells in healthy people across ages. Overall study results and limits: A greater number of naive CD4+ cells and higher diversity distinguished long-lived donors from aged donors.

This clonotype was found a few times. Its antigen remains unidentified. The V gene end was trimmed by 8 bases and the J gene end by 0 bases; junction bases not matched to a gene: 6. CDR1 is MNHNS, CDR2 SASEGT, per germline. The CDR3 has 14 amino acids. Primed by a sample-barcoded 5' primer and a J-beta primer mix, a second PCR proceeded for about 7 to 11 cycles. MiXCR was run by TCRdb on the 5' RACE reads, yielding one entry per CDR3 protein. The sample contains hundreds of thousands of distinct CDR3 sequences, more than 35% of which appear only once. Every participating donor contributed 7.5 to 10 milliliters of peripheral blood through a draw. Whenever a sample was processed, at least 6.5 million PBMCs were isolated.

This sequence originates from a man older than 75 in good health. Sequences were obtained from blood. The J gene is TRBJ2-7, the V gene TRBV6-1; 8 bases match TRBD1. The CDR3 protein is CASLSQGASYEQYF. The CDR3 DNA follows: TGTGCCAGCCTTTCCCAGGGGGCCTCCTACGAGCAGTACTTC.